This T cell receptor (beta chain) was recovered during a study of T cell responses to AZD1222 COVID-19 vaccine. Study results and caveats: Sampling that yielded the repertoires occurred only after the peak T cell response. Elevations in Spike-specific TCR breadth and depth followed administration of two AZD1222 doses. Spike as a whole was targeted by vaccine-associated CD4 TCRs, dominant at 160-218 and 743-854. Seropositive at baseline were only 5 to 7 AZD1222 recipients.

Produced via immunoSEQ multiplex PCR; TCRdb's table is partial and in-frame only. The data contain about 140,000 clones, 80% to 90% of them seen just once; the ten biggest clones take up 1.5% to 2%. With respect to this clone: The antigen is undetermined.

Germline values: CDR1 KGHSH, CDR2 LQKENI. The CDR3 runs 15 residues. Trimming took off 6 bases at V and 6 bases at J, with 18 bases between the two ends. The clonotype comes from an adult in good health. Specimen: peripheral blood, collected on day 0 of AZD1222 vaccination. The chain is built from TRBV18 and TRBJ1-5; no definite D call. The CDR3 loop is CASSAQNGPSQPQHF. The CDR3 DNA is TGTGCCAGCTCTGCGCAAAATGGGCCCAGTCAGCCCCAGCATTTT.